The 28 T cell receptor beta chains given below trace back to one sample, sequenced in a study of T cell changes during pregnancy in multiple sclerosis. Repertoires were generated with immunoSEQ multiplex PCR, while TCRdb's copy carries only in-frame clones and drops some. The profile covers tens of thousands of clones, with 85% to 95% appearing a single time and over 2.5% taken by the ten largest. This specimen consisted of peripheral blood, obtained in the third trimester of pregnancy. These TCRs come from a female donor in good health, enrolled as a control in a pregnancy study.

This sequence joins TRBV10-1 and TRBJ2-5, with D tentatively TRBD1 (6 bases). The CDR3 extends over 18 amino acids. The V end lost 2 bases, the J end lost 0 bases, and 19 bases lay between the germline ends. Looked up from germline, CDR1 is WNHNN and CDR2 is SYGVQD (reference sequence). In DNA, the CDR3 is TGCGCCAGCAGTGAGCCGGTGAACACTAGGGGGTACCAAGAGACCCAGTACTTC. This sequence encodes CASSEPVNTRGYQETQYF.

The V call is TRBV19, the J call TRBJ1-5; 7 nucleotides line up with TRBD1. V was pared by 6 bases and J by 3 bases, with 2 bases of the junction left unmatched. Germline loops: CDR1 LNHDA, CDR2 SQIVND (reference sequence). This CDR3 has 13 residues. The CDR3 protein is CASRGTVNQPQHF. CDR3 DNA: TGTGCCAGTAGGGGGACAGTCAATCAGCCCCAGCATTTT.

This chain's CDR3 is CASNTIGQGKDGYTF. In nucleotides, the CDR3 is TGTGCCAGCAACACTATCGGACAGGGAAAGGATGGCTACACCTTC. The V and J genes are TRBV6-5 and TRBJ1-2; 8 bases agree with TRBD1. Germline values: CDR1 MNHEY, CDR2 SVGAGI. V trimming: 7 bases; J trimming: 6 bases; junction bases outside the gene matches: 13. This CDR3 comprises 15 residues.

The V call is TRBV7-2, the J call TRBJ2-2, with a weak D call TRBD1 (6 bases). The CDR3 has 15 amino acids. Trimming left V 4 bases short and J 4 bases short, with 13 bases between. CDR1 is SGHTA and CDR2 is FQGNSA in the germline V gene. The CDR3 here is CASSSGADTTGELFF. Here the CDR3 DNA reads TGTGCCAGCAGCTCAGGGGCGGACACCACCGGGGAGCTGTTTTTT.

CDR3 sequence: CASSLFREGEKLFF. In DNA, the CDR3 is TGTGCCAGCAGTTTATTCAGGGAGGGTGAAAAACTGTTTTTT. J is TRBJ1-4 and V is TRBV28; D is perhaps TRBD1 (5 bases). The CDR3 totals 14 residues. In germline, CDR1 is MDHEN, CDR2 SYDVKM. The ends were cut back, 1 base at V and 7 bases at J, with 10 bases in the middle.

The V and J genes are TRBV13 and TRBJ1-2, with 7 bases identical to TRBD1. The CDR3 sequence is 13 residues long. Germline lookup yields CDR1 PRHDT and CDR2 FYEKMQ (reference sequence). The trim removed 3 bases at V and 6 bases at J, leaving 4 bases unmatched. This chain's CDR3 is CASSFYRGHGYTF. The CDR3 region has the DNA TGTGCCAGCAGCTTTTACAGGGGCCATGGCTACACCTTC.

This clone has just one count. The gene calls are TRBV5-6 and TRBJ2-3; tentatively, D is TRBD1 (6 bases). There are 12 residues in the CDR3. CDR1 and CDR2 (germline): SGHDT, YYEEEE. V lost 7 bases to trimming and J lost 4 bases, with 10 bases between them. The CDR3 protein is CASLGAADTQYF. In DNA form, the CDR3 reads TGTGCCAGCTTGGGGGCTGCAGATACGCAGTATTTT.

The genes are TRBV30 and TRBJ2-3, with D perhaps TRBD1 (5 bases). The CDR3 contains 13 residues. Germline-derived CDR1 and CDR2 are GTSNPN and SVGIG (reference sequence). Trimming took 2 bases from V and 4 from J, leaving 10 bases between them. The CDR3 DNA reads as TGTGCCTGGAGTCCGAAGGGGTCAGATACGCAGTATTTT. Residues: CAWSPKGSDTQYF.

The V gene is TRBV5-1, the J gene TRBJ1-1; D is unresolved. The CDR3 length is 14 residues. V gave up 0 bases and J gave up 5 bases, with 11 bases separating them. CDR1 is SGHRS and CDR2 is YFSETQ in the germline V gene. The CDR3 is CASSLEAAGTEAFF. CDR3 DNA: TGCGCCAGCAGCTTGGAAGCAGCCGGGACTGAAGCTTTCTTT.

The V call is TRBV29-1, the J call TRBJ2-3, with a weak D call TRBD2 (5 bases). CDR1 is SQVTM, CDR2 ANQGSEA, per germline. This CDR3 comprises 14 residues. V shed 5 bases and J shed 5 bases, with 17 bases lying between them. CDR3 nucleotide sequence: TGCAGCGTTTCCCCGGAACTAGTGGGAGATACGCAGTATTTT. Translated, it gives CSVSPELVGDTQYF.

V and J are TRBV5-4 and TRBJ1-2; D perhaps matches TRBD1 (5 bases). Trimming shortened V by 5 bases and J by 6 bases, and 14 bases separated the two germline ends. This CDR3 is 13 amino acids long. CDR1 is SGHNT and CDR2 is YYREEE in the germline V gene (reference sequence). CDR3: CASSREGVDGYTF. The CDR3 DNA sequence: TGTGCCAGCAGTCGAGAAGGGGTTGATGGCTACACCTTC.

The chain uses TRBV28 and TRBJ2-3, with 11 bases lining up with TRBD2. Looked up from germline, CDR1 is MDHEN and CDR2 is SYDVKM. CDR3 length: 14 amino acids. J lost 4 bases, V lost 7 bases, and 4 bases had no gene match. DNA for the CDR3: TGTGCCAGCACCCAACTAGCGGGGGCAGATACGCAGTATTTT. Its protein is CASTQLAGADTQYF. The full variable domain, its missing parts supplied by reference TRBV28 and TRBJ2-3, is DVKVTQSSRYLVKRTGEKVFLECVQDMDHENMFWYRQDPGLGLRLIYFSYDVKMKEKGDIPEGYSVSREKKERFSLILESASTNQTSMYLCASTQLAGADTQYFGPGTRLTVL.

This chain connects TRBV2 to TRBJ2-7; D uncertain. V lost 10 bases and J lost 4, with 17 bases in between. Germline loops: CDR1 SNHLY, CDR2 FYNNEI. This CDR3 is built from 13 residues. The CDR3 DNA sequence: TGTGCCATTTTAGCAGCCACTGATTACGAGCAGTACTTC. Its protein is CAILAATDYEQYF.

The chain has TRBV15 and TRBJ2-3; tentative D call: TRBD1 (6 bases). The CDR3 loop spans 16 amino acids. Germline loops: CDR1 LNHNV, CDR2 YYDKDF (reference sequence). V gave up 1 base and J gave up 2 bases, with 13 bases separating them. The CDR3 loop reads CATSRGSGQYTDTQYF. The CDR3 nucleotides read TGTGCCACCAGCAGAGGCTCTGGACAGTACACAGATACGCAGTATTTT. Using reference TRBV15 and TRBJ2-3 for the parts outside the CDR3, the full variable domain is DAMVIQNPRYQVTQFGKPVTLSCSQTLNHNVMYWYQQKSSQAPKLLFHYYDKDFNNEADTPDNFQSRRPNTSFCFLDIRSPGLGDTAMYLCATSRGSGQYTDTQYFGPGTRLTVL.

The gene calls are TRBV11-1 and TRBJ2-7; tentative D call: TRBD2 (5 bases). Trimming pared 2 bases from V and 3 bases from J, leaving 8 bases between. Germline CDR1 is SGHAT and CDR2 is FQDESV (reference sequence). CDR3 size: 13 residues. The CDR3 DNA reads TGTGCCAGCAGCTTATTTGAGGGCTACGAGCAGTACTTC. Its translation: CASSLFEGYEQYF.

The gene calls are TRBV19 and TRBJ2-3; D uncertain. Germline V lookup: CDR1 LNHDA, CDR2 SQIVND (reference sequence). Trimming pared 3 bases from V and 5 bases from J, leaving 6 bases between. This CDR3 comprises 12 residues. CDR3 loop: CASSIHGDTQYF. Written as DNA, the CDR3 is TGTGCCAGTAGTATTCACGGAGATACGCAGTATTTT.

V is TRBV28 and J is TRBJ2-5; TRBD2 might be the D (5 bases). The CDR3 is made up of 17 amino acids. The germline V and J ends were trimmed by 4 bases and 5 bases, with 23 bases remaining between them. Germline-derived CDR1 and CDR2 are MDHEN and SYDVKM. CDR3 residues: CASSSLGTSPHKETQYF. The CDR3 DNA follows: TGTGCCAGCAGTTCCCTTGGAACTAGTCCCCACAAGGAGACCCAGTACTTC.

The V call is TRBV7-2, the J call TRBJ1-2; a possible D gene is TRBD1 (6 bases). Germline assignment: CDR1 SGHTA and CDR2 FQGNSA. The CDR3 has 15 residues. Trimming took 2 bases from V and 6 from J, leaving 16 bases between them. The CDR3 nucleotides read TGTGCCAGCAGCTTATCAGGGGCCATTTCCAATGGCTACACCTTC. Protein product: CASSLSGAISNGYTF.

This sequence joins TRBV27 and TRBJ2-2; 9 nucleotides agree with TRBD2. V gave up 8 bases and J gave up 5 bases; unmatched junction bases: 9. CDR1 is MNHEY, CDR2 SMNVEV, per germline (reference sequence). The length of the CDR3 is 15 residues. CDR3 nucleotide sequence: TGTGCCAGCCGCCCGGCGGGAGGGCCGACCGGGGAGCTGTTTTTT. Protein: CASRPAGGPTGELFF.

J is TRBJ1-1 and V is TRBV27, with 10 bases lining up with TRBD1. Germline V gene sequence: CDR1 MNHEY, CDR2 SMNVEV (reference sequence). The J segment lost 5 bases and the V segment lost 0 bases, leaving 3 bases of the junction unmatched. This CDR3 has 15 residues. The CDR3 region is CASSLSGQGWTEAFF. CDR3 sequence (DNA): TGTGCCAGCAGTTTATCGGGACAGGGGTGGACTGAAGCTTTCTTT.

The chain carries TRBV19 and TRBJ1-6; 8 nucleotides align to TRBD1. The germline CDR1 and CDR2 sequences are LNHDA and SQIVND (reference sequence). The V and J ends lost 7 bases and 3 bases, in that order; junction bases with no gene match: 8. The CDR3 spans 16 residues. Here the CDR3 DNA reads TGTGCCAGTAAAGCCTACAGGGGGGACTATAATTCACCCCTCCACTTT. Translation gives CASKAYRGDYNSPLHF.

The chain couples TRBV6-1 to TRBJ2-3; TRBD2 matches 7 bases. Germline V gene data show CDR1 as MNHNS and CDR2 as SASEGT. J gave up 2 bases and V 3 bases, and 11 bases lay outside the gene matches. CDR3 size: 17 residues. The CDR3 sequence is CASSERTRDGNTDTQYF. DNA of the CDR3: TGTGCCAGCAGTGAGAGGACTAGGGACGGGAACACAGATACGCAGTATTTT.

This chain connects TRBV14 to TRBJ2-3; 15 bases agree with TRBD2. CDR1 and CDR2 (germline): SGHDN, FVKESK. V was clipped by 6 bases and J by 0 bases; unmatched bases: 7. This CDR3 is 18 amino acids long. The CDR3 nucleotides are TGTGCCAGCAGTCACCCGGGACTAGCGGGAGGAAGCACAGATACGCAGTATTTT. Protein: CASSHPGLAGGSTDTQYF.

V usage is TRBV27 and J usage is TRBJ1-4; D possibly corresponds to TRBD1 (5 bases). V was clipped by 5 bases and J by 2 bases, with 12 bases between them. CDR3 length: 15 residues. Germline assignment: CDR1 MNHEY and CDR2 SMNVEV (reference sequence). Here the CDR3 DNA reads TGTGCCAGCAGTACAAATCAGGGTACTAATGAAAAACTGTTTTTT. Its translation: CASSTNQGTNEKLFF.

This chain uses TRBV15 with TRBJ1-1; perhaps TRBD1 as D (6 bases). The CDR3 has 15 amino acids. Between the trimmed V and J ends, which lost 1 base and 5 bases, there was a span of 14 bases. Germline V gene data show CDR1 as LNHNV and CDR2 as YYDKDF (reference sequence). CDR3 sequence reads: CATSRGGGGATEAFF. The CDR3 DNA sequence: TGTGCCACCAGCAGAGGTGGTGGGGGGGCAACTGAAGCTTTCTTT. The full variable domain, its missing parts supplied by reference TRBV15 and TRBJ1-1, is DAMVIQNPRYQVTQFGKPVTLSCSQTLNHNVMYWYQQKSSQAPKLLFHYYDKDFNNEADTPDNFQSRRPNTSFCFLDIRSPGLGDTAMYLCATSRGGGGATEAFFGQGTRLTVV.

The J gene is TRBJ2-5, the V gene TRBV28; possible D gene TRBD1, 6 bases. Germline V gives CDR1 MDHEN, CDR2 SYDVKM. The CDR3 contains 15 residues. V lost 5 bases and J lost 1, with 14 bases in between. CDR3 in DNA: TGTGCCAGCAGTCAACCTCAGGGGTTCCAAGAGACCCAGTACTTC. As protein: CASSQPQGFQETQYF. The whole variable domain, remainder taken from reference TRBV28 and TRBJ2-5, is DVKVTQSSRYLVKRTGEKVFLECVQDMDHENMFWYRQDPGLGLRLIYFSYDVKMKEKGDIPEGYSVSREKKERFSLILESASTNQTSMYLCASSQPQGFQETQYFGPGTRLLVL.

Here the CDR3 DNA reads TGTGCCAGTAGTCTGGGACAGGGAGTCACTGGGGCCAACGTCCTGACTTTC. This sequence encodes CASSLGQGVTGANVLTF. This chain connects TRBV19 to TRBJ2-6; 9 nucleotides line up with TRBD1. V lost 5 bases to trimming and J lost 2 bases; unmatched junction nucleotides: 7. Per the germline V gene, CDR1 is LNHDA and CDR2 is SQIVND (reference sequence). The CDR3 length is 17 residues.

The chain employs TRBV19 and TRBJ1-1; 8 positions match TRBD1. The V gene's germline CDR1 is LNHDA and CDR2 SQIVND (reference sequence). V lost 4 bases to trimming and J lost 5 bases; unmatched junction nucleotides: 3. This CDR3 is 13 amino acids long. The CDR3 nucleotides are TGTGCCAGTAGTACAGGGGGCGCAACTGAAGCTTTCTTT. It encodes CASSTGGATEAFF. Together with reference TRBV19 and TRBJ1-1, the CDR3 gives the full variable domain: DGGITQSPKYLFRKEGQNVTLSCEQNLNHDAMYWYRQDPGQGLRLIYYSQIVNDFQKGDIAEGYSVSREKKESFPLTVTSAQKNPTAFYLCASSTGGATEAFFGQGTRLTVV.